Presented here are 23 T cell receptor beta chains from one specimen sequenced in a study of cytomegalovirus exposure and HLA in healthy donors. TCRdb's copy holds only in-frame clones and misses some; the assay was immunoSEQ multiplex PCR. The sample yields about 140,000 clones, about 95% seen once. The sequenced material came from PBMCs. The receptors shown here come from a man aged 18 to 29 in good health and CMV-seropositive.

The CDR3 is CASSLAYTSTNEQFF. CDR3 coding DNA: TGTGCCAGCAGCTTAGCTTACACTAGCACTAATGAGCAGTTCTTC. The V gene is TRBV11-3, the J gene TRBJ2-1, with D perhaps matching TRBD2 (6 bases). Germline CDR1 and CDR2: SGHNT and YENEEA. The germline V and J ends were trimmed by 1 base and 7 bases, with 14 bases remaining between them. This CDR3 has 15 residues.

The chain employs TRBV5-1 and TRBJ2-7, with 8 bases identical to TRBD1. V gave up 4 bases and J gave up 3 bases; unmatched junction bases: 9. The CDR3 has 15 residues. Germline CDR1 is SGHRS and CDR2 is YFSETQ. The CDR3 region is CASSIRQGSNYEQYF. Written as DNA, the CDR3 is TGCGCCAGCAGCATCCGACAGGGGTCCAACTACGAGCAGTACTTC.

The chain has TRBV2 and TRBJ2-5; 7 bases line up with TRBD1. CDR1 is SNHLY, CDR2 FYNNEI, per germline. V gave up 4 bases and J gave up 2 bases; unmatched junction bases: 1. This CDR3 region has 13 residues. Written as DNA, the CDR3 is TGTGCCAGCAGTGGACAGGGTCAAGAGACCCAGTACTTC. Translating gives CASSGQGQETQYF.

This rearrangement joins TRBV5-1 to TRBJ2-5; the match to TRBD1 covers 10 bases. J was trimmed by 4 bases and V by 0 bases; bases with no gene match: 12. Germline V gives CDR1 SGHRS, CDR2 YFSETQ. The CDR3 totals 18 residues. The CDR3 spells CASSLVRRGQGIGETQYF. CDR3 in DNA: TGCGCCAGCAGCTTGGTTCGGCGGGGACAGGGGATCGGAGAGACCCAGTACTTC.

The chain recombines TRBV5-6 with TRBJ1-4, with D hard to call. V was trimmed by 2 bases and J by 5 bases, leaving 10 bases between them. The CDR3 sequence is 14 residues long. CDR1 and CDR2 from the germline V gene are SGHDT and YYEEEE. The chain's CDR3 is CASSFLASNEKLFF. CDR3 nucleotide sequence: TGTGCCAGCAGCTTCCTGGCATCCAATGAAAAACTGTTTTTT.

On this clone itself: In the same sample, other DNA sequences code for this CDR3. The gene calls are TRBV27 and TRBJ2-5; 9 nucleotides line up with TRBD1. The CDR3 has 13 amino acids. The trim removed 6 bases at V and 3 bases at J, leaving 2 bases unmatched. The germline V gene has CDR1 MNHEY and CDR2 SMNVEV (reference sequence). The CDR3 DNA reads as TGTGCCAGCAGACGACAGGGGGAAGAGACCCAGTACTTC. It translates to CASRRQGEETQYF.

The rearrangement joins TRBV25-1 to TRBJ2-5; 10 nucleotides match TRBD1. The CDR3 length is 16 residues. V lost 4 bases to trimming and J lost 3 bases; unmatched junction nucleotides: 8. In germline, CDR1 is MGHDK, CDR2 SYGVNS. CDR3 in amino acids: CASSGDQGQGEETQYF. For the CDR3, the DNA is TGTGCCAGCAGTGGAGATCAAGGACAGGGGGAAGAGACCCAGTACTTC.

The gene calls are TRBV5-1 and TRBJ2-2; TRBD2 agrees at 10 bases. This CDR3 region has 14 residues. V was clipped by 8 bases and J by 0 bases; unmatched bases: 1. Germline CDR1 SGHRS, CDR2 YFSETQ. In DNA, the CDR3 is TGCGCCAGTACTAGCGGGGCGAACACCGGGGAGCTGTTTTTT. It is translated as CASTSGANTGELFF.

The rearrangement uses TRBV19 and TRBJ2-3; 9 nucleotides agree with TRBD2. The CDR3 has 14 residues. Germline V gives CDR1 LNHDA, CDR2 SQIVND (reference sequence). J lost 5 bases, V lost 5 bases, and 5 bases had no gene match. CDR3 sequence reads: CASSLAGEGDTQYF. CDR3 in DNA: TGTGCCAGTAGTTTAGCGGGAGAAGGAGATACGCAGTATTTT.

CDR3 sequence (DNA): TGCGCCAGCAGCTTGGGGGCAGATACTAACTATGGCTACACCTTC. Translating it yields CASSLGADTNYGYTF. The rearrangement joins TRBV5-1 to TRBJ1-2; no reliable D call. V lost 0 bases and J 0 bases, leaving 9 bases between the germline ends. The germline CDR1 and CDR2 sequences are SGHRS and YFSETQ. This CDR3 is built from 15 residues.

The rearrangement uses TRBV5-1 and TRBJ2-7; TRBD1 is a possible D gene (6 bases). Germline CDR1 reads SGHRS; CDR2 reads YFSETQ. The CDR3 totals 13 residues. V lost 3 bases to trimming and J lost 3 bases, with 10 bases between them. CDR3: CASSSGTFYEQYF. CDR3 coding DNA: TGCGCCAGCAGCTCGGGGACATTCTACGAGCAGTACTTC.

This chain connects TRBV19 to TRBJ2-1; TRBD2 aligns across 8 bases. The CDR3 has 16 amino acids. Trimming at V came to 6 bases and at J to 4 bases, leaving 11 bases not matched to a gene. Germline V gives CDR1 LNHDA, CDR2 SQIVND (reference sequence). The CDR3 coding sequence is TGTGCCAGTAGGGGGCAGCGGGAGAGCTTATACAATGAGCAGTTCTTC. Translated, it gives CASRGQRESLYNEQFF.

Comments on this clone: The sample holds other DNA sequences that translate to the same CDR3. The gene calls are TRBV6-6 and TRBJ2-7, with 7 nucleotides matching TRBD1. This CDR3 is 14 amino acids long. J was trimmed by 0 bases and V by 4 bases; bases with no gene match: 3. CDR1 and CDR2 from the germline V gene are MNHNY and SVGAGI (reference sequence). The CDR3 loop reads CASSLQGSSYEQYF. The CDR3 nucleotides read TGTGCCAGCAGTTTACAGGGGAGCTCCTACGAGCAGTACTTC.

This sequence joins TRBV27 and TRBJ2-1; 11 bases agree with TRBD2. The junction had 1 base not matched to a gene; V was cut back by 6 bases and J by 3 bases. CDR3 length equals 14 residues. Germline V lookup: CDR1 MNHEY, CDR2 SMNVEV (reference sequence). The chain's CDR3 is CASRTSGSYNEQFF. The CDR3, as DNA: TGTGCCAGCAGAACTAGCGGGAGCTACAATGAGCAGTTCTTC.

V usage is TRBV13 and J usage is TRBJ2-2, with 10 bases fitting TRBD2. Germline CDR1 PRHDT, CDR2 FYEKMQ (reference sequence). There are 15 residues in the CDR3. V dropped 2 bases and J dropped 5; count of bases not matched to a gene: 2. CDR3 loop: CASSLLAGVTGELFF. The CDR3 DNA sequence: TGTGCCAGCAGCTTACTAGCGGGAGTAACCGGGGAGCTGTTTTTT.

The genes are TRBV9 and TRBJ2-1; TRBD2 matches 9 bases. Germline loops: CDR1 SGDLS, CDR2 YYNGEE. The CDR3 runs to 15 residues. With V trimmed by 4 bases and J by 8 bases, 10 bases remained unmatched. CDR3: CASSTLAGSGDEQFF. The DNA for the CDR3 is TGTGCCAGCAGCACCCTAGCGGGATCTGGGGATGAGCAGTTCTTC.

This chain connects TRBV30 to TRBJ2-7, with TRBD1 matching over 9 bases. The CDR3 is 13 residues long. V lost 1 base and J lost 3; bases outside the gene matches: 1. From germline, CDR1 is GTSNPN and CDR2 SVGIG (reference sequence). The CDR3 reads CAWSGDRVYEQYF. The CDR3 bases are TGTGCCTGGAGTGGGGACAGGGTCTACGAGCAGTACTTC.

This clone has a handful of counts. The gene calls are TRBV5-1 and TRBJ2-5; D ambiguous. Between the trimmed V and J ends, which lost 0 bases and 0 bases, there was a span of 6 bases. Germline loops: CDR1 SGHRS, CDR2 YFSETQ. This CDR3 is built from 14 residues. CDR3 region: CASSLVPDQETQYF. Written as DNA, the CDR3 is TGCGCCAGCAGCTTGGTTCCAGACCAAGAGACCCAGTACTTC. Variable domain in full (rest from reference TRBV5-1 and TRBJ2-5): KAGVTQTPRYLIKTRGQQVTLSCSPISGHRSVSWYQQTPGQGLQFLFEYFSETQRNKGNFPGRFSGRQFSNSRSEMNVSTLELGDSALYLCASSLVPDQETQYFGPGTRLLVL.

V and J are TRBV27 and TRBJ2-7, with D unresolved. The CDR3 runs 14 residues. Trimming took 6 bases from V and 0 from J, leaving 12 bases between them. Germline V gives CDR1 MNHEY, CDR2 SMNVEV (reference sequence). The CDR3 DNA follows: TGTGCCAGCAGGTCTGAGTCGTTCTCCTACGAGCAGTACTTC. Its translation: CASRSESFSYEQYF.

The rearrangement uses TRBV7-6 and TRBJ2-5; D uncertain. This CDR3 comprises 13 residues. Germline assignment: CDR1 SGHVS and CDR2 FNYEAQ. Trimming took off 1 base at V and 4 bases at J, with 7 bases between the two ends. CDR3 loop: CASSLGGGETQYF. The CDR3 nucleotides read TGTGCCAGCAGCTTAGGAGGTGGAGAGACCCAGTACTTC.

This chain uses TRBV27 with TRBJ2-5; TRBD1 matches 7 bases. The CDR3 extends over 16 amino acids. With V trimmed by 6 bases and J by 1 base, 11 bases remained unmatched. Germline V gives CDR1 MNHEY, CDR2 SMNVEV (reference sequence). The CDR3 DNA is TGTGCCAGCAGGAGGTGGCCACAGGGGACCCAAGAGACCCAGTACTTC. Its protein is CASRRWPQGTQETQYF.

V gene TRBV2 combines with J gene TRBJ1-5; D is undetermined. Germline values: CDR1 SNHLY, CDR2 FYNNEI. Trimming removed 3 bases at V and 5 bases at J, with 8 bases between. The length of the CDR3 is 13 residues. CDR3 sequence: CASSDTLHQPQHF. In DNA, the CDR3 is TGTGCCAGCAGTGATACACTACATCAGCCCCAGCATTTT.

The chain joins TRBV18 to TRBJ2-3; D is ambiguous. CDR1 is KGHSH and CDR2 is LQKENI in the germline V gene. The CDR3 contains 15 residues. With 2 bases removed from V and 2 bases from J, the gap between germline ends came to 11 bases. The CDR3 region is CASSPGPWATDTQYF. The CDR3 DNA sequence: TGTGCCAGCTCACCAGGCCCCTGGGCCACAGATACGCAGTATTTT.